The entry below describes one T cell receptor (beta chain). Residents of 24 US areas, aged about 18 to 89 years, made up the participants. Membership in each cohort depended on participant-reported clinical history. In the authors' methods: Estimation of nucleated cell counts was performed using reference gene primer amplification. Produced via immunoSEQ multiplex PCR; TCRdb's table is partial and in-frame only. V and J calls and clone size are as listed in that table; D and trimming were resolved from the DNA. The sample contains about 370,000 clones, under 90% of which appear only once. This CDR3 is built from 15 residues. The J segment lost 9 bases and the V segment lost 7 bases, leaving 14 bases of the junction unmatched. The germline V gene has CDR1 SGHVS and CDR2 FQNEAQ. The entry originates in a study of blood T cell repertoires in COVID-19. Looking at the study overall: Samples representing acute and convalescent COVID-19 were sourced from the United States, Italy and Spain.

Sequencing was performed on PBMCs or T cells enriched from blood (not recorded which). The chain couples TRBV7-8 to TRBJ2-1, with TRBD2 identical over 8 bases. This TCR derives from a woman in her 30s who had recovered from COVID-19. The CDR3 loop is CASMNSGSMFSEQFF. The CDR3 DNA sequence: TGTGCCAGCATGAACAGCGGGAGCATGTTCAGTGAGCAGTTCTTC.